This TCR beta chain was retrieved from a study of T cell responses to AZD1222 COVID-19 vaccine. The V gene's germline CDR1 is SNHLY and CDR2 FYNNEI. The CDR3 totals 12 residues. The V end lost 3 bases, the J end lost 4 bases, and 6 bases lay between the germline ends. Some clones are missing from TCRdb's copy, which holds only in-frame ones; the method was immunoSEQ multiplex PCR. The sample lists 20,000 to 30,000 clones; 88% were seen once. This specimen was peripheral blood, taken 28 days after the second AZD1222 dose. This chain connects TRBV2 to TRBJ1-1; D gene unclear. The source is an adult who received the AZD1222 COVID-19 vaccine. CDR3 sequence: CASSDFSTEAFF. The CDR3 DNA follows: TGTGCCAGCAGTGATTTCAGCACTGAAGCTTTCTTT.